This TCR beta chain was recorded in a study of Ad26.COV2.S vaccination and SARS-CoV-2 variants. On the study more broadly: Once or twice, 56 days apart, Ad26.COV2.S was delivered intramuscularly.

Specified treatment: 15 to 20 received Ad26.COV2.S at low or high dose, single or two shots; 5 received placebo; per-sample allocation not given. Material that was analyzed had been drawn on day 63 after the first vaccine or placebo injection. The V end was cut by 6 bases, the J end by 4 bases, with 10 bases between. The CDR3 spans 13 residues. This clone appeared a few times. Its antigen is still unknown. General observations from the study: After vaccination, reports described spike-specific CD8+ and CD4+ T cell responses as showing substantial breadth.

Only in-frame clones appear in the TCRdb table, and some are missing; sequencing was by immunoSEQ multiplex PCR. The data contain around 240,000 clones, 88% of them seen just once; the ten biggest clones take up about 10%. Sample: peripheral blood, taken in a trial of Ad26.COV2.S vaccine versus placebo. The chain is built from TRBV12-3 or TRBV12-4 and TRBJ1-5; D ambiguous. The sequence came from a person aged 18-60 years who received the Ad26.COV2.S COVID-19 vaccine or a placebo. This chain's CDR3 is CASSYTRNQPQHF. The CDR3 DNA reads TGTGCCAGCAGCTATACCCGGAATCAGCCCCAGCATTTT.